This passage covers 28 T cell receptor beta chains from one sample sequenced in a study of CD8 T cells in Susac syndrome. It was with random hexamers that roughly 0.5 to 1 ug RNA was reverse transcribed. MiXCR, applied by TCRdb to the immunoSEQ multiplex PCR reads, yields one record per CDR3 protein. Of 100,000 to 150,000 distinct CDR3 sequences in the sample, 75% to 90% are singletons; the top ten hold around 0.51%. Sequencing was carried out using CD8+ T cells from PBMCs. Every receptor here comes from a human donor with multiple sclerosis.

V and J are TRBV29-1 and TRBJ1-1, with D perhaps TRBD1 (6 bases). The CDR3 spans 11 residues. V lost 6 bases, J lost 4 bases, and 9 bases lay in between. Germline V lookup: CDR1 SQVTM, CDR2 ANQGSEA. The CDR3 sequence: CSVQGPTEAFF. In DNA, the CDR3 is TGCAGCGTACAGGGTCCCACTGAAGCTTTCTTT.

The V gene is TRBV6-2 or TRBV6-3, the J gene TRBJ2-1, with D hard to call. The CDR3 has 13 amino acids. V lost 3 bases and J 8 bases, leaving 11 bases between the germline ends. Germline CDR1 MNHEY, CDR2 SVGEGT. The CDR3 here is CASSYSSIHEQFF. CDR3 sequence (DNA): TGTGCCAGCAGTTATTCGAGTATCCATGAGCAGTTCTTC.

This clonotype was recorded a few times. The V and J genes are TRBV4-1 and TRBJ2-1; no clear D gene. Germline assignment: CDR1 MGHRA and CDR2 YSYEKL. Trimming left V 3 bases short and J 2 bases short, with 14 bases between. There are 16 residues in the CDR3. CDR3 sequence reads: CASSHRIGYTYNEQFF. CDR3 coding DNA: TGCGCCAGCAGCCACCGTATCGGATACACCTACAATGAGCAGTTCTTC.

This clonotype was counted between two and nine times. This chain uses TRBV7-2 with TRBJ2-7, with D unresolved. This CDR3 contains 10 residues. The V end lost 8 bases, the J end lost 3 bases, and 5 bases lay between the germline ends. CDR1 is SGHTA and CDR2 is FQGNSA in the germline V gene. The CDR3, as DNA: TGTGCCAGCGGGTTCTACGAGCAGTACTTC. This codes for CASGFYEQYF.

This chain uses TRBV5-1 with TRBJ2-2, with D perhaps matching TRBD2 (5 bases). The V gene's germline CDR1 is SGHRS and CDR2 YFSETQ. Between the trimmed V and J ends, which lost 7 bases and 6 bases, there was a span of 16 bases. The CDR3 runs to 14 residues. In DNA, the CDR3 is TGCGCCAGCGGCCTAGGATCCGGGGCCGGGGAGCTGTTTTTT. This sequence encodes CASGLGSGAGELFF.

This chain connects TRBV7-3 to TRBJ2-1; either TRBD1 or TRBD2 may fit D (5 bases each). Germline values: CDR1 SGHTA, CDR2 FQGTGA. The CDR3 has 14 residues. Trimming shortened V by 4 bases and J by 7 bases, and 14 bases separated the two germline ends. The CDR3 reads CASSSRDRKNEQFF. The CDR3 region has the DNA TGTGCCAGCAGCTCAAGGGACCGTAAGAATGAGCAGTTCTTC.

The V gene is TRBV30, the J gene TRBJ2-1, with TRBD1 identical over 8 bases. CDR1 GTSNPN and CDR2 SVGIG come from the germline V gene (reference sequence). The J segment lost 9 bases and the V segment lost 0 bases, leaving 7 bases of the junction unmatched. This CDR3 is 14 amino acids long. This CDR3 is CAWSVRRGLGEQFF. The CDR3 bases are TGTGCCTGGAGTGTACGCAGGGGGCTAGGTGAGCAGTTCTTC.

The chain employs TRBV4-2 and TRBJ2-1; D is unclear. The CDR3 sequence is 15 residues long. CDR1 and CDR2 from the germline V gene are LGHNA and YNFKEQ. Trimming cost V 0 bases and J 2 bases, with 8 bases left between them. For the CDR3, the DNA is TGTGCCAGCAGCCAAGAAGTGAAAACCTACAATGAGCAGTTCTTC. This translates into CASSQEVKTYNEQFF.

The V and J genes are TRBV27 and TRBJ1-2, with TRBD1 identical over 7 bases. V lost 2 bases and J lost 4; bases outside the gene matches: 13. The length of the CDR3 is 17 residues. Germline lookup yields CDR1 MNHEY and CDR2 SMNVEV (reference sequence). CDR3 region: CASSLAPRQGGGYGYTF. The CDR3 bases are TGTGCCAGCAGTTTAGCCCCCCGACAGGGAGGGGGCTATGGCTACACCTTC.

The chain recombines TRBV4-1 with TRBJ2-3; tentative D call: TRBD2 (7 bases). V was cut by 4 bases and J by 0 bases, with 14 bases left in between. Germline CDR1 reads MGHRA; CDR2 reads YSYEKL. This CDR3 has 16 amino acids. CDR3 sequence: CASSRGGADSTDTQYF. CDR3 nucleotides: TGCGCCAGCAGCCGGGGGGGCGCCGATAGCACAGATACGCAGTATTTT.

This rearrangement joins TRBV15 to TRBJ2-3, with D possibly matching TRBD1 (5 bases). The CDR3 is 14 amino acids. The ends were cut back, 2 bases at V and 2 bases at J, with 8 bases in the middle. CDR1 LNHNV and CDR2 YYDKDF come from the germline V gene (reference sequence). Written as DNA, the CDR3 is TGTGCCACCAGCAGAAGACAGACCACAGATACGCAGTATTTT. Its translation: CATSRRQTTDTQYF.

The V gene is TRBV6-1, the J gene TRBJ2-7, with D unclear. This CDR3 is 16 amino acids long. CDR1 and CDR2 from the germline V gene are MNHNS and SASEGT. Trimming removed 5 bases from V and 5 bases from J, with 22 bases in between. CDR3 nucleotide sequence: TGTGCCAGCAGTCTCGCCGCCGGGCCAGGAAGAGACGAGCAGTACTTC. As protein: CASSLAAGPGRDEQYF.

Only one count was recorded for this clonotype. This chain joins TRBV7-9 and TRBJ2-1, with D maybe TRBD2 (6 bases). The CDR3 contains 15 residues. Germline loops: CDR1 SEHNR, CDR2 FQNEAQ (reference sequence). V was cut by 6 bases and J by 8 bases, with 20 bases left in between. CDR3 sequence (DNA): TGTGCCAGCAGATCAGGAGGGCAGGGATGGGATGAGCAGTTCTTC. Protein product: CASRSGGQGWDEQFF.

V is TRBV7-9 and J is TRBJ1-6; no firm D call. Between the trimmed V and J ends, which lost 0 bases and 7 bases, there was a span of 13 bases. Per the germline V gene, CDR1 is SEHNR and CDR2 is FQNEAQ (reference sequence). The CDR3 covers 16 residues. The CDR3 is CASSLAPRMRNSPLHF. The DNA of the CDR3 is TGTGCCAGCAGCTTAGCCCCTAGGATGAGGAATTCACCCCTCCACTTT.

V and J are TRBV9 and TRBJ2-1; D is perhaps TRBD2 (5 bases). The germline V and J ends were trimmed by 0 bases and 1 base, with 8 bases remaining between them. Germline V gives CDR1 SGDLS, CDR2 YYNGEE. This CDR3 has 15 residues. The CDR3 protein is CASSVEGVSYNEQFF. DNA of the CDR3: TGTGCCAGCAGCGTAGAGGGAGTTTCCTACAATGAGCAGTTCTTC.

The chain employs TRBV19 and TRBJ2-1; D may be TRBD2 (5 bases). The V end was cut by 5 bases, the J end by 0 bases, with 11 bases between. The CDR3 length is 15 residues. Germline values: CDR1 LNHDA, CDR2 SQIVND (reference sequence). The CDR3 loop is CASSDYPSSYNEQFF. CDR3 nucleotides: TGTGCCAGTAGTGACTACCCCTCCTCCTACAATGAGCAGTTCTTC.

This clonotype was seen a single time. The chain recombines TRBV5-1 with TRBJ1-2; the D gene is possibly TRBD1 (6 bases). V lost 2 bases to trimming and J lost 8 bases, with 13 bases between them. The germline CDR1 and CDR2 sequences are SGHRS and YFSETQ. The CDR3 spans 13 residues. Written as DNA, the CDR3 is TGCGCCAGCAGCTTATATGGGGGGCAAGGCTACACCTTC. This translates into CASSLYGGQGYTF. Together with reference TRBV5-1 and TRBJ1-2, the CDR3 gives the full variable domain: KAGVTQTPRYLIKTRGQQVTLSCSPISGHRSVSWYQQTPGQGLQFLFEYFSETQRNKGNFPGRFSGRQFSNSRSEMNVSTLELGDSALYLCASSLYGGQGYTFGSGTRLTVV.

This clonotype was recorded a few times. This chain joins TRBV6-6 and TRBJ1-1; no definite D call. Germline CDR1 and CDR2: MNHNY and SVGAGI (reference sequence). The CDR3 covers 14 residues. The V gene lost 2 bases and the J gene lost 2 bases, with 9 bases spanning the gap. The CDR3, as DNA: TGTGCCAGCAGTTACGTGGCAGCCAACACTGAAGCTTTCTTT. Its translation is CASSYVAANTEAFF.

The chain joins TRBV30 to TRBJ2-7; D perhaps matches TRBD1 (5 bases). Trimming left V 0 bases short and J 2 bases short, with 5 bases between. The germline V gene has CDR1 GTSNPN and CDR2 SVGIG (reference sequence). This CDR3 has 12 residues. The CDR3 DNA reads TGTGCCTGGAGTGTAGGGGCCTACGAGCAGTACGTC. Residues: CAWSVGAYEQYV.

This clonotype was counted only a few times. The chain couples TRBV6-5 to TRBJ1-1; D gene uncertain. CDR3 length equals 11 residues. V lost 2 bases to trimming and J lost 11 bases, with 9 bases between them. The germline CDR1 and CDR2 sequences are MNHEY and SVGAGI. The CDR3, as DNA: TGTGCCAGCAGTTACGGGTCCGATGCTTTCTTT. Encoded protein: CASSYGSDAFF.

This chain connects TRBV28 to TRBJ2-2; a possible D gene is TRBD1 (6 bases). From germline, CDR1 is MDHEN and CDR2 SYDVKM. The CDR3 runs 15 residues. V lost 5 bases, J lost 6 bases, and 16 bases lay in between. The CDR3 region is CASSADSSLAGELFF. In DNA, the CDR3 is TGTGCCAGCAGTGCGGACAGCAGTTTAGCCGGGGAGCTGTTTTTT.

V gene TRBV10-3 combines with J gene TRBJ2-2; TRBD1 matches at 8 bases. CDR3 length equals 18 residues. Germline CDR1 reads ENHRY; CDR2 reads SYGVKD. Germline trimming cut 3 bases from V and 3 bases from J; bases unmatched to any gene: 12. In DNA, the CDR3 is TGTGCCATCAGTGAAAAGGACAGGGATAATAAGGACACCGGGGAGCTGTTTTTT. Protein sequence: CAISEKDRDNKDTGELFF.

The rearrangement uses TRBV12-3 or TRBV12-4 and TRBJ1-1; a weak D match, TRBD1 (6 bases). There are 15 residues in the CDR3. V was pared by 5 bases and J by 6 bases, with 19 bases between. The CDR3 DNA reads TGTGCCAGCAGTCTCCTTAGCGGCAAGGGGGCTGAAGCTTTCTTT. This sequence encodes CASSLLSGKGAEAFF.

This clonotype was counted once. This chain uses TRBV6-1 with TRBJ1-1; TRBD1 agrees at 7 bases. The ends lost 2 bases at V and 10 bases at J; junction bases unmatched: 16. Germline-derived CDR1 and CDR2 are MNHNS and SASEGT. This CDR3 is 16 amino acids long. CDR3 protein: CASSEFWPPGTDAAFF. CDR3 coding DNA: TGTGCCAGCAGTGAATTTTGGCCCCCAGGGACAGACGCAGCTTTCTTT.

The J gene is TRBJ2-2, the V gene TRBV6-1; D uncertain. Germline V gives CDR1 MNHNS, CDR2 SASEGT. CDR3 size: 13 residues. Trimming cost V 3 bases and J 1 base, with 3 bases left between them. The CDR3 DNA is TGTGCCAGCAGTGACGAGAACACCGGGGAGCTGTTTTTT. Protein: CASSDENTGELFF.

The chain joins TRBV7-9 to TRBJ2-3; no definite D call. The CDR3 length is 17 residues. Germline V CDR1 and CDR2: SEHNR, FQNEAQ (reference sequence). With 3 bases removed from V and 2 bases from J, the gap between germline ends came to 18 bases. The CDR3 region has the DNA TGTGCCAGCAGCTTTCCTGCCCGACCACGATCCACAGATACGCAGTATTTT. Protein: CASSFPARPRSTDTQYF.

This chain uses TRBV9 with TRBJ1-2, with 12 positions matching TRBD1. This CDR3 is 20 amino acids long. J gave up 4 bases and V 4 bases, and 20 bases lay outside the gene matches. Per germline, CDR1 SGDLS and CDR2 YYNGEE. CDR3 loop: CASSTQKREGQGAWSYGYTF. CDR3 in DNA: TGTGCCAGCAGCACCCAAAAGAGAGAGGGACAGGGGGCCTGGAGCTATGGCTACACCTTC.

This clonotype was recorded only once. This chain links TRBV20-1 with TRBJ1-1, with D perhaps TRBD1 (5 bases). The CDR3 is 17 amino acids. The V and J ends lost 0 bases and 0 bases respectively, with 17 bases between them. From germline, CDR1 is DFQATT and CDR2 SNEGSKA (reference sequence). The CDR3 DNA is TGCAGTGCTAGAGATGTGGGGACGGCCTACATGAACACTGAAGCTTTCTTT. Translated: CSARDVGTAYMNTEAFF.